This T cell receptor (beta chain) was retrieved from a study of cytomegalovirus exposure and HLA in healthy donors. Vbeta (60) and Jbeta (13) primers were used in the PCR. The assay was immunoSEQ multiplex PCR, and TCRdb's table has in-frame clones only and misses some. The profile covers about 91,000 clones, with about 70% appearing a single time and 1.2% taken by the ten largest. V was trimmed by 0 bases and J by 1 base, leaving 10 bases between them. The germline gives CDR1 MNHEY, CDR2 SVGAGI. CDR3 size: 15 residues. As to this clone: What it binds is unknown.

General study points: A later analysis associated 15,000 to 20,000 TCR beta sequences with HLA alleles at a 0.05 false discovery rate.

The source is a female donor in good health and CMV-seronegative. V usage is TRBV6-5 and J usage is TRBJ2-7, with D possibly TRBD1 on 5 matching bases. Sequencing input: PBMCs. In DNA, the CDR3 is TGTGCCAGCAGTTACTCGAGTGGGGCGTCCTACGAGCAGTACTTC. Its translation: CASSYSSGASYEQYF.